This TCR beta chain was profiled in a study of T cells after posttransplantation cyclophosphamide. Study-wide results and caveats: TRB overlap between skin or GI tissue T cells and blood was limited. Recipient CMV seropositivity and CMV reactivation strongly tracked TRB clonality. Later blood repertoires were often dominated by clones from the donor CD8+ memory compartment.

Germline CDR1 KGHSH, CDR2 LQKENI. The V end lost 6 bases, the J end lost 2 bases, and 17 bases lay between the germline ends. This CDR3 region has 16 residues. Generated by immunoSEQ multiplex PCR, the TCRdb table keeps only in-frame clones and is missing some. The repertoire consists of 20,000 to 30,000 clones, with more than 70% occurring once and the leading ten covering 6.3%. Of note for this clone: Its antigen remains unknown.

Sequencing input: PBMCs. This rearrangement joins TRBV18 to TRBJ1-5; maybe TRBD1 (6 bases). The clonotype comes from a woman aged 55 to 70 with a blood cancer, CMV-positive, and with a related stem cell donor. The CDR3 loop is CASSLNLQGGNQPQHF. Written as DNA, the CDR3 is TGTGCCAGCTCCTTAAACCTACAGGGCGGCAATCAGCCCCAGCATTTT.